The 4 T cell receptor beta chains presented below share a single source sample, sequenced in a study of CD8 T cells in Susac syndrome. Random hexamers primed reverse transcription of about 0.5 to 1 ug RNA. A single record per CDR3 protein comes from TCRdb applying MiXCR to the immunoSEQ multiplex PCR reads. The sample has approximately 190,000 distinct CDR3 sequences, 90% to 95% seen once. Input material: CD4+ T cells from PBMCs. Source of these receptors: a human donor with multiple sclerosis.

The V gene is TRBV3-1, the J gene TRBJ2-1; D not resolved. V was pared by 4 bases and J by 7 bases, with 11 bases between. Per the germline V gene, CDR1 is LGHDT and CDR2 is YNNKEL (reference sequence). This CDR3 comprises 13 residues. CDR3 coding DNA: TGTGCCAGCAGCCCGATAGGGATTAATGAGCAGTTCTTC. Its protein is CASSPIGINEQFF.

V and J are TRBV11-2 and TRBJ2-3; D unclear. The V end lost 4 bases, the J end lost 7 bases, and 12 bases lay between the germline ends. The CDR3 extends over 13 amino acids. Germline V lookup: CDR1 SGHAT, CDR2 FQNNGV. CDR3 residues: CASSSPRAYTQYF. In DNA, the CDR3 is TGTGCCAGCAGCTCCCCGCGAGCGTATACGCAGTATTTT.

This chain joins TRBV3-1 and TRBJ1-1; D gene unclear. V gave up 5 bases and J gave up 7 bases, with 14 bases separating them. The CDR3 covers 13 residues. Germline CDR1 LGHDT, CDR2 YNNKEL (reference sequence). CDR3 protein: CASSRTQPIEAFF. The CDR3, as DNA: TGTGCCAGCAGCAGAACCCAGCCAATTGAAGCTTTCTTT.

The sample holds one count of this clonotype. The chain employs TRBV3-1 and TRBJ2-7; TRBD1 is a possible D gene (6 bases). CDR3 length: 14 residues. Germline V gene data show CDR1 as LGHDT and CDR2 as YNNKEL (reference sequence). Between the trimmed V and J ends, which lost 4 bases and 6 bases, there was a span of 16 bases. CDR3 amino acids: CASSRLRQETEQYF. The CDR3 bases are TGTGCCAGCAGCCGCCTCCGACAGGAAACCGAGCAGTACTTC.